This T cell receptor beta chain is drawn from a study of OX40 agonist ivuxolimab in advanced cancers. General notes on the study: Ivuxolimab was a fully human IgG2 agonistic monoclonal antibody targeting the costimulatory receptor OX40 (CD134). Intravenous ivuxolimab was administered to patients every 2 weeks at six dose levels: 0.01, 0.1, 0.3, 1.5, 3 and 10 mg/kg. Of the approximately 50 dose-escalation patients, hepatocellular carcinoma was present in approximately 20, melanoma in around 15, renal cell carcinoma in 9 and head and neck cancer in 9. The dose-escalation cohort was over 70% male with a mean age of about 60 years, ranging from roughly 23 to 90. Prior anti-PD-1, anti-PD-L1 or anti-CTLA-4 therapy was permitted, and approximately 40% of dose-escalation patients had received checkpoint inhibitors. Partial responses were achieved by three dose-escalation patients, of whom one had hepatocellular carcinoma and two had cutaneous melanoma. The point of sequencing TCRbeta in the periphery was to test whether ivuxolimab changed TCR sequence diversity and drove clonal T-cell expansion. The paper describes the monotherapy dose-escalation part (N = 52 patients) of the phase I trial of ivuxolimab.

To sequence the TCRbeta CDR3 region, genomic DNA was isolated from the sorted cells. The immunoSEQ Assay was used for sequencing of TCRbeta CDR3 regions. Here the immuneACCESS table is served through TCRdb, limited to in-frame sequences with V and J called. Missing clones are a known gap in these copies; in checked studies unresolved V genes cover under half, and the rest lacks a known reason. The sample includes approximately 80,000 clones, with roughly 94% observed a single time. 8% to 10% of the sample comes from the top ten. Counted from cysteine to phenylalanine, this CDR3 has 15 amino acids. The CDR3 DNA has 45 bases and is translated from base 1. V and J are truncated by 8 bases and 5 bases respectively, leaving an intervening sequence of 21 bases. Sequences MNHNS (CDR1) and SASEGT (CDR2) are obtained from the germline V gene. Study-wide findings and limitations: Low levels of normalized T-cell clonal expansion were also shown by some nonresponding patients. At doses from 0.1 to 3.0 mg/kg, clonal expansion was seen in both CD4+ and CD8+ blood T cells between baseline and week 6. After ivuxolimab, expanded clones were on average more numerous among CD8+ T cells than among CD4+ T cells. Antigen specificity was not determined for the clonally expanded peripheral T cells. In the 0.1-3.0 mg/kg groups, partial responders were among the patients with the lowest normalized peripheral clonal expansion, particularly in CD8+ T cells.

Points on this clone: Its antigen remains unidentified. It has no much larger one-base neighbor in the sample; base qualities were not kept.

The trial excluded patients who had a history of autoimmune disease or were on systemic immunosuppression. Peripheral blood for TCR sequencing was collected from all dose cohorts at baseline, on cycle 4 day 1, and on cycle 7 day 1. Samples were obtained from an open-label, multicenter, first-in-human phase I dose-escalation trial of ivuxolimab. Adults with locally advanced or metastatic melanoma, renal cell carcinoma, hepatocellular carcinoma or head and neck squamous cell carcinoma were enrolled in the trial. CD4+ and CD8+ T cells were sorted separately from peripheral blood before TCR sequencing.

Recombination joined TRBV6-1 with TRBJ2-5, with the D call perhaps TRBD1 or TRBD2, each one matching 5 bases. The specimen was CD4+ or CD8+ T cells sorted from blood, collected in a trial of the OX40 agonist ivuxolimab. The receptor was derived from an adult with an advanced solid tumor such as melanoma, head and neck, liver or kidney cancer. The DNA sequence reads TGTGCCAGCCGGTATCGGGGTCCCCCAGGGGAGACCCAGTACTTC. This is translated as CASRYRGPPGETQYF.